One and the same sample provided the 19 T cell receptor beta chains below, sequenced in a study of cytomegalovirus exposure and HLA in healthy donors. This table comes from immunoSEQ multiplex PCR, and its TCRdb copy is limited to in-frame clones, with some not included. The table lists 200,000 or so clones, approximately 87% of them singletons. Sequencing was carried out using PBMCs. Receptors were obtained from a woman aged 18-29 years in good health and CMV-seronegative.

The rearrangement uses TRBV30 and TRBJ2-1; 7 nucleotides line up with TRBD1. This CDR3 is 14 amino acids long. The V gene's germline CDR1 is GTSNPN and CDR2 SVGIG (reference sequence). The J segment lost 5 bases and the V segment lost 2 bases, leaving 6 bases of the junction unmatched. The CDR3: CAWSPPDRDNEQFF. CDR3 bases: TGTGCCTGGAGTCCTCCCGACAGGGACAATGAGCAGTTCTTC.

The rearrangement links TRBV5-1 to TRBJ2-7; D ambiguous. Germline V gives CDR1 SGHRS, CDR2 YFSETQ. CDR3 length: 14 amino acids. Trimming shortened V by 1 base and J by 4 bases, and 12 bases separated the two germline ends. The CDR3 DNA is TGCGCCAGCAGCTTGCCCAGCCCTCAATACGAGCAGTACTTC. As protein: CASSLPSPQYEQYF. Together with reference TRBV5-1 and TRBJ2-7, the CDR3 gives the full variable domain: KAGVTQTPRYLIKTRGQQVTLSCSPISGHRSVSWYQQTPGQGLQFLFEYFSETQRNKGNFPGRFSGRQFSNSRSEMNVSTLELGDSALYLCASSLPSPQYEQYFGPGTRLTVT.

This chain connects TRBV6-6 to TRBJ1-5, with D perhaps matching TRBD1 (6 bases). The CDR3 extends over 14 amino acids. The V end was cut by 6 bases, the J end by 7 bases, with 16 bases between. Germline-derived CDR1 and CDR2 are MNHNY and SVGAGI (reference sequence). Here the CDR3 reads CASSRGHLGQPQHF. The CDR3 DNA reads as TGTGCCAGCAGCCGGGGACATTTAGGGCAGCCCCAGCATTTT.

This chain connects TRBV6-6 to TRBJ1-5; 10 bases agree with TRBD1. Germline values: CDR1 MNHNY, CDR2 SVGAGI (reference sequence). V lost 4 bases, J lost 2 bases, and 2 bases stayed unmatched. CDR3 size: 15 residues. The CDR3 DNA sequence: TGTGCCAGCAGTTCCGGGACAGGGGGCAATCAGCCCCAGCATTTT. It is translated as CASSSGTGGNQPQHF.

The rearrangement joins TRBV30 to TRBJ2-7; no clear D. V was trimmed by 2 bases and J by 4 bases, leaving 18 bases between them. CDR3 length equals 15 residues. The germline V gene encodes CDR1 GTSNPN and CDR2 SVGIG (reference sequence). CDR3 loop: CAWSTPGQREYEQYF. The CDR3 DNA reads TGTGCCTGGAGTACCCCTGGGCAGCGAGAATACGAGCAGTACTTC.

J is TRBJ1-1 and V is TRBV5-1; TRBD1 might be the D (5 bases). The CDR3 covers 16 residues. CDR1 is SGHRS, CDR2 YFSETQ, per germline. V shed 1 base and J shed 2 bases, with 15 bases lying between them. For the CDR3, the DNA is TGCGCCAGCAGCTTGAGCCGGGGCAGGATCAACACTGAAGCTTTCTTT. This encodes CASSLSRGRINTEAFF.

This clone showed up just once. The genes are TRBV27 and TRBJ2-5; D possibly corresponds to TRBD2 (5 bases). V was trimmed by 5 bases and J by 1 base, leaving 14 bases between them. The CDR3 totals 15 residues. The V gene's germline CDR1 is MNHEY and CDR2 SMNVEV (reference sequence). Written as DNA, the CDR3 is TGTGCCAGCAGTCCCCATGGGAGCTTCCAAGAGACCCAGTACTTC. It translates to CASSPHGSFQETQYF.

With respect to this clone: Distinct nucleotide sequences in the sample also encode this CDR3. This rearrangement joins TRBV5-1 to TRBJ2-7; tentative D call: TRBD1 (5 bases). Deletions cut 0 bases from V and 4 bases from J, with 8 bases between. CDR1 is SGHRS and CDR2 is YFSETQ in the germline V gene. The CDR3 has 13 residues. This CDR3 reads CASSLGQNYEQYF. The CDR3 DNA reads as TGCGCCAGCAGCTTGGGACAGAATTACGAGCAGTACTTC.

The chain carries TRBV30 and TRBJ2-4; 13 bases map to TRBD2. CDR3 length: 15 amino acids. The ends lost 5 bases at V and 8 bases at J; junction bases unmatched: 9. CDR1 and CDR2 (germline): GTSNPN, SVGIG (reference sequence). In DNA, the CDR3 is TGTGCCTGGGGACTAGCGGGAGTGGGTGGGGACATTCAGTACTTC. Amino acid sequence: CAWGLAGVGGDIQYF.

This rearrangement joins TRBV5-1 to TRBJ2-1; no firm D call. CDR3 size: 14 residues. With 1 base removed from V and 6 bases from J, the gap between germline ends came to 11 bases. Germline CDR1 reads SGHRS; CDR2 reads YFSETQ. CDR3 residues: CASSLTTYLNEQFF. The CDR3 bases are TGCGCCAGCAGCTTGACGACCTATCTCAATGAGCAGTTCTTC.

This clone turned up a few times. V and J are TRBV15 and TRBJ1-2; D gene ambiguous. The CDR3 sequence is 15 residues long. CDR1 and CDR2 from the germline V gene are LNHNV and YYDKDF (reference sequence). Trimming took 0 bases from V and 3 from J, leaving 11 bases between them. The DNA of the CDR3 is TGTGCCACCAGCAGAGATGGTACGGGGTACTATGGCTACACCTTC. It encodes CATSRDGTGYYGYTF.

The chain links TRBV11-2 to TRBJ2-1, with TRBD1 as a possible D gene (5 bases). V dropped 5 bases and J dropped 6 bases, with 11 bases sitting between them. This CDR3 region has 13 residues. Germline assignment: CDR1 SGHAT and CDR2 FQNNGV. In DNA form, the CDR3 reads TGTGCCAGCAGCCCTCAGACAGCCAATGAGCAGTTCTTC. Protein product: CASSPQTANEQFF.

J is TRBJ2-2 and V is TRBV9; D gene unclear. Germline V gene sequence: CDR1 SGDLS, CDR2 YYNGEE. The length of the CDR3 is 15 residues. The V and J ends lost 0 bases and 3 bases respectively, with 9 bases between them. In DNA, the CDR3 is TGTGCCAGCAGCGTAGGTTACAGAGACACCGGGGAGCTGTTTTTT. It specifies CASSVGYRDTGELFF.

This rearrangement joins TRBV27 to TRBJ2-5, with D tentatively TRBD2 (7 bases). Per germline, CDR1 MNHEY and CDR2 SMNVEV (reference sequence). The V and J ends lost 6 bases and 5 bases respectively, with 16 bases between them. CDR3 length: 14 residues. This chain's CDR3 is CASSWGGRGETQYF. The CDR3 coding sequence is TGTGCCAGCAGCTGGGGGGGAAGGGGGGAGACCCAGTACTTC.

The chain uses TRBV16 and TRBJ2-3, with 10 bases identical to TRBD2. The germline CDR1 and CDR2 sequences are KGHSY and FQNENV. This CDR3 contains 18 residues. The V segment lost 0 bases and the J segment 0 bases; nucleotides outside the gene matches: 6. The DNA of the CDR3 is TGTGCCAGCAGCCAATCCCATGGACTAGCGGCAAGCACAGATACGCAGTATTTT. This sequence encodes CASSQSHGLAASTDTQYF. The full variable domain, completed using reference TRBV16 and TRBJ2-3, is GEEVAQTPKHLVRGEGQKAKLYCAPIKGHSYVFWYQQVLKNEFKFLISFQNENVFDETGMPKERFSAKCLPNSPCSLEIQATKLEDSAVYFCASSQSHGLAASTDTQYFGPGTRLTVL.

V gene TRBV5-1 combines with J gene TRBJ2-1; the match to TRBD2 covers 10 bases. The germline V gene has CDR1 SGHRS and CDR2 YFSETQ. The CDR3 loop spans 14 amino acids. With 3 bases clipped from V and 6 bases from J, the junction kept 3 bases outside the gene matches. The CDR3 nucleotides read TGCGCCAGCAGCTCGGGACTAGCGTCCAATGAGCAGTTCTTC. This encodes CASSSGLASNEQFF.

The rearrangement uses TRBV28 and TRBJ2-1; possibly TRBD1 for D (7 bases). The germline V gene has CDR1 MDHEN and CDR2 SYDVKM. The ends were cut back, 5 bases at V and 1 base at J, with 18 bases in the middle. The CDR3 sequence is 17 residues long. CDR3 in DNA: TGTGCCAGCAGTCTTCTCTCAGGGGGGACGTCCTACAATGAGCAGTTCTTC. Protein sequence: CASSLLSGGTSYNEQFF. Looking up the rest from reference TRBV28 and TRBJ2-1 gives the full variable domain: DVKVTQSSRYLVKRTGEKVFLECVQDMDHENMFWYRQDPGLGLRLIYFSYDVKMKEKGDIPEGYSVSREKKERFSLILESASTNQTSMYLCASSLLSGGTSYNEQFFGPGTRLTVL.

This chain links TRBV9 with TRBJ2-1, with D perhaps TRBD1 (6 bases). The CDR3 length is 14 residues. V was clipped by 2 bases and J by 8 bases, with 14 bases between them. CDR1 is SGDLS and CDR2 is YYNGEE in the germline V gene. CDR3 protein: CASSVHDPGDEQFF. In DNA form, the CDR3 reads TGTGCCAGCAGCGTCCACGACCCAGGGGATGAGCAGTTCTTC.

CDR3 sequence reads: CSVTRGGNEQFF. As DNA, the CDR3 is TGCAGCGTTACCCGTGGAGGCAATGAGCAGTTCTTC. This chain links TRBV29-1 with TRBJ2-1; tentative D call: TRBD2 (5 bases). Trimming stripped 5 bases from V and 6 bases from J, with 11 bases between. The CDR3 has 12 amino acids. Germline V gene lookup returns CDR1 SQVTM and CDR2 ANQGSEA.